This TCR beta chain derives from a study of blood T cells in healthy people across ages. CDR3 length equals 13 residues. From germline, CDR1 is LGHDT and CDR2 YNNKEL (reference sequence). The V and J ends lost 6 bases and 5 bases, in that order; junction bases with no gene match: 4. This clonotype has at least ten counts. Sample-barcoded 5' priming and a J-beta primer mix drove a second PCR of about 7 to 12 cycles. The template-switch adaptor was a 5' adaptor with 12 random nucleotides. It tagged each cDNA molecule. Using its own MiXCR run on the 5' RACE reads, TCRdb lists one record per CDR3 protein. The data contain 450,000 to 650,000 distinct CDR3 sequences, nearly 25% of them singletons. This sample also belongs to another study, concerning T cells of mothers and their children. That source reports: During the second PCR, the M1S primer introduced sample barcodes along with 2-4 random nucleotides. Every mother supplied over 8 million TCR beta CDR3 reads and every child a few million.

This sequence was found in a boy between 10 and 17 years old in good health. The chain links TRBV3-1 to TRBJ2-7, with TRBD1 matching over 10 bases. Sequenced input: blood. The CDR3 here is CASSSGTGDEQYF. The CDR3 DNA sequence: TGTGCCAGCAGTTCCGGGACAGGGGACGAGCAGTACTTC.